This T cell receptor (beta chain) was recorded in a study of graft-versus-host responses after intestinal transplantation. Background on the study: Each transplant was multivisceral, liver-intestinal, or isolated intestinal. Anti-thymocyte globulin induction was given to all recipients, followed by tacrolimus and steroids for two to four years.

Method: immunoSEQ multiplex PCR; TCRdb's copy keeps in-frame clones and lacks some. The sample lists approximately 89,000 clones; about 90% were seen once. This CDR3 is built from 18 residues. Trimming at V came to 1 base and at J to 2 bases, leaving 11 bases not matched to a gene. CDR1 and CDR2 from the germline V gene are SGDLS and YYNGEE. Study-wide results and limits: High graft-versus-host to host-versus-graft clonal ratios were found in allografts of patients who had graft-donor T cell macrochimerism. Peak GvH clone levels in circulation were associated with early post-transplant HvG declines.

In the case of this clone: Antigen specificity is unknown.

The clonotype comes from a human donor who received an intestinal transplant. The V gene is TRBV9, the J gene TRBJ2-3, with 9 positions matching TRBD2. Sequencing used unstimulated CD4+ T cells sorted from spleen or lymph node cells, obtained before intestinal transplant. The CDR3 spells CASSVTSGLASFTDTQYF. As DNA, the CDR3 is TGTGCCAGCAGCGTAACTAGCGGGCTCGCTTCTTTCACAGATACGCAGTATTTT.